These T cell receptor beta chains were read from a single sample in a study of T cells in Graves' hyperthyroidism and ophthalmopathy. TCRdb reprocessed the multiplex PCR reads via MiXCR and lists one record per CDR3 protein. The sample lists about 100,000 distinct CDR3 sequences; approximately 16% were seen once. Sequenced: blood. The origin of the receptors is a woman aged 50 to 60 with Graves' hyperthyroidism. Each CDR3 is given with its conserved first and last residue. The order of the fields is CDR3 protein, CDR3 DNA, clone size, J gene, D gene, V gene. The D gene is left open where the match is weak. Clone size is not always given. Where it is, it says once, few, many or a class for expanded clones.

CDR3 protein: CASSLTVAYNYNEQFF
CDR3 DNA: TGTGCCAGCAGCTTAACGGTAGCTTATAACTACAATGAGCAGTTCTTC
clone size: many
J gene: TRBJ2-1
D gene: -
V gene: TRBV7-9

CDR3 protein: CASSRRMNTEAFF
CDR3 DNA: TGTGCCAGCAGTCGGAGGATGAACACTGAAGCTTTCTTT
clone size: many
J gene: TRBJ1-1
D gene: -
V gene: TRBV6-1

CDR3 protein: CASSPSLAVTQETQYF
CDR3 DNA: TGTGCCAGCTCACCGAGTCTAGCGGTGACCCAAGAGACCCAGTACTTC
clone size: many
J gene: TRBJ2-5
D gene: TRBD2
V gene: TRBV18

CDR3 protein: CASSGEGTGRPPSQYF
CDR3 DNA: TGTGCCAGCAGCGGGGAGGGGACAGGACGTCCGCCCTCGCAGTACTTC
clone size: many
J gene: TRBJ2-7
D gene: -
V gene: TRBV7-9

CDR3 protein: CASSLAGVYEQFF
CDR3 DNA: TGTGCCAGCAGTTTAGCGGGAGTCTATGAGCAGTTCTTC
clone size: -
J gene: TRBJ2-1
D gene: TRBD2
V gene: TRBV28

CDR3 protein: CASSLIGGGRLNTDTQYF
CDR3 DNA: TGTGCCAGCAGTTTAATCGGTGGGGGACGGCTAAACACAGATACGCAGTATTTT
clone size: many
J gene: TRBJ2-3
D gene: -
V gene: TRBV28

CDR3 protein: CATSHLGLAGAMQYF
CDR3 DNA: TGTGCCACCAGTCATCTAGGACTAGCGGGAGCTATGCAGTATTTT
clone size: -
J gene: TRBJ2-3
D gene: TRBD2
V gene: TRBV24-1

CDR3 protein: CASSLIDNEQFF
CDR3 DNA: TGTGCCAGCAGCTTAATAGACAATGAGCAGTTCTTC
clone size: many
J gene: TRBJ2-1
D gene: -
V gene: TRBV7-9

CDR3 protein: CASRPRGQKNYGYTF
CDR3 DNA: TGTGCCAGCAGGCCTCGGGGACAGAAGAACTATGGCTACACCTTC
clone size: many
J gene: TRBJ1-2
D gene: TRBD1
V gene: TRBV6-1

CDR3 protein: CASTTGGPIGYTF
CDR3 DNA: TGTGCCAGCACCACTGGGGGCCCTATTGGCTACACCTTC
clone size: many
J gene: TRBJ1-2
D gene: -
V gene: TRBV2